What follows are 20 T cell receptor beta chains derived from one specimen sequenced in a study of regulatory T cells in long-lasting Graves disease. The time point is: newly diagnosed GD, antithyroid drugs for less than 3 months. After RNA was extracted from PBMCs, the TCR library was made from it. TCR beta libraries were built with iRepertoire HTBI primers and Arm-PCR of CDR3 regions. TCRdb reprocessed the multiplex PCR reads with MiXCR, giving one entry per CDR3 protein. The data contain about 500,000 distinct CDR3 sequences, about 17% of them singletons. This same sample was also part of a study on T cells in Graves' hyperthyroidism and ophthalmopathy.

This specimen was peripheral blood mononuclear cells (PBMCs), taken at new diagnosis, from a patient treated with antithyroid drugs. All receptors derive from a middle-aged man with Graves disease.

The chain combines TRBV20-1 with TRBJ1-1; 7 bases map to TRBD1. Germline assignment: CDR1 DFQATT and CDR2 SNEGSKA (reference sequence). The ends lost 3 bases at V and 1 base at J; junction bases unmatched: 5. The CDR3 contains 14 residues. The CDR3 nucleotides are TGCAGTGCTAGGCGCGAGGGGGCGAACACTGAAGCTTTCTTT. Residues: CSARREGANTEAFF.

V usage is TRBV30 and J usage is TRBJ2-1; the D gene is possibly TRBD2 (5 bases). Trimming took off 1 base at V and 6 bases at J, with 7 bases between the two ends. Germline CDR1 reads GTSNPN; CDR2 reads SVGIG (reference sequence). This CDR3 has 12 amino acids. Here the CDR3 reads CAWSGGLNEQFF. In DNA, the CDR3 is TGTGCCTGGAGTGGAGGGCTCAATGAGCAGTTCTTC.

This clonotype was seen ten or more times. The J gene is TRBJ2-4, the V gene TRBV2, with D hard to call. Looked up from germline, CDR1 is SNHLY and CDR2 is FYNNEI. CDR3 size: 15 residues. V was clipped by 4 bases and J by 0 bases, with 10 bases between them. The CDR3 spells CASSGGTAAKNIQYF. CDR3 nucleotide sequence: TGTGCCAGCAGTGGCGGCACAGCAGCCAAAAACATTCAGTACTTC.

This clonotype was counted only a few times. The V gene is TRBV15, the J gene TRBJ2-6; D is unclear. V lost 0 bases to trimming and J lost 0 bases, with 9 bases between them. Germline CDR1 LNHNV, CDR2 YYDKDF (reference sequence). The CDR3 covers 17 residues. The CDR3 loop reads CATSRDVAASGANVLTF. CDR3 sequence (DNA): TGTGCCACCAGCAGAGACGTGGCAGCCTCTGGGGCCAACGTCCTGACTTTC. The full variable domain, in which reference TRBV15 and TRBJ2-6 provide the parts outside the CDR3, is DAMVIQNPRYQVTQFGKPVTLSCSQTLNHNVMYWYQQKSSQAPKLLFHYYDKDFNNEADTPDNFQSRRPNTSFCFLDIRSPGLGDTAMYLCATSRDVAASGANVLTFGAGSRLTVL.

This clonotype was detected a few times. In DNA form, the CDR3 reads TGCAGTGCTGCCACCGGGACTAGCGTCTACGAGCAGTACTTC. Translation gives CSAATGTSVYEQYF. The chain recombines TRBV20-1 with TRBJ2-7; 10 bases are a match to TRBD2. This CDR3 is built from 14 residues. CDR1 is DFQATT and CDR2 is SNEGSKA in the germline V gene (reference sequence). J lost 3 bases, V lost 5 bases, and 7 bases had no gene match.

This clonotype was seen ten or more times. This chain connects TRBV7-2 to TRBJ1-4; D is undetermined. Germline V CDR1 and CDR2: SGHTA, FQGNSA. CDR3 length: 16 amino acids. The ends were cut back, 5 bases at V and 0 bases at J, with 13 bases in the middle. For the CDR3, the DNA is TGTGCCAGCAGCCGGTCGGCTGGTGCAACTAATGAAAAACTGTTTTTT. It is translated as CASSRSAGATNEKLFF.

This clonotype appeared a few times. The chain links TRBV12-5 to TRBJ1-5, with unresolved D. The length of the CDR3 is 14 residues. Deletions cut 4 bases from V and 1 base from J, with 8 bases between. Germline-derived CDR1 and CDR2 are LGHNT and FRNRAP. CDR3 amino acids: CASGSQKSNQPQHF. The DNA of the CDR3 is TGTGCTAGTGGTTCACAGAAAAGCAATCAGCCCCAGCATTTT.

There are many counts of this clonotype. The CDR3 spells CASSLDQTGTGELFF. In DNA form, the CDR3 reads TGTGCCAGCAGTTTAGATCAGACAGGCACCGGGGAGCTGTTTTTT. This rearrangement joins TRBV12-3 or TRBV12-4 to TRBJ2-2; possible D gene TRBD1, 6 bases. V was pared by 1 base and J by 4 bases, with 10 bases between. This CDR3 has 15 residues.

This clonotype has a count of ten or more. The rearrangement links TRBV29-1 to TRBJ2-5; D is unresolved. The CDR3 spans 12 residues. The germline gives CDR1 SQVTM, CDR2 ANQGSEA. V was shortened by 8 bases and J by 1 base, with 11 bases between the two germline ends. The CDR3 spells CSSRVGQETQYF. The CDR3 DNA reads as TGCAGCTCTAGGGTGGGCCAAGAGACCCAGTACTTC.

The J gene is TRBJ2-2, the V gene TRBV10-3, with unresolved D. Trimming took off 0 bases at V and 0 bases at J, with 11 bases between the two ends. CDR1 and CDR2 from the germline V gene are ENHRY and SYGVKD. The CDR3 length is 17 residues. Here the CDR3 reads CAISESAEVANTGELFF. The CDR3 region has the DNA TGTGCCATCAGTGAGTCAGCAGAAGTCGCGAACACCGGGGAGCTGTTTTTT.

This clonotype was recorded many times. V and J are TRBV28 and TRBJ2-3, with 8 nucleotides matching TRBD2. V was pared by 2 bases and J by 4 bases, with 5 bases of the junction left unmatched. Germline CDR1 MDHEN, CDR2 SYDVKM. CDR3 size: 15 residues. CDR3 bases: TGTGCCAGCAGTTTACGGGAGGGTTGGGCAGATACGCAGTATTTT. Its protein product is CASSLREGWADTQYF.

This clonotype was recorded only once. One junction end does not reproduce the germline sequence, and a read error may be involved. The genes are TRBV28 and TRBJ1-4; no clear D. CDR1 MDHEN and CDR2 SYDVKM come from the germline V gene. CDR3 size: 12 residues. Written as DNA, the CDR3 is TGTGCCAGCAGTTTTTTTAATGAAAGACTGTTTTTT. Protein: CASSFFNERLFF.

In this sample, this clonotype turned up a few times. The junction shows a germline mismatch at one end, possibly a read error. The chain uses TRBV5-1 and TRBJ2-1; D call uncertain. This CDR3 is 13 amino acids long. CDR1 is SGHRS and CDR2 is YFSETQ in the germline V gene. The CDR3 loop is CASSLVTLNEQSF. The DNA for the CDR3 is TGCGCCAGCAGCTTGGTGACCCTCAATGAGCAGTCCTTC.

This clonotype has at least ten counts. The rearrangement uses TRBV5-1 and TRBJ2-1; TRBD2 agrees at 8 bases. The CDR3 covers 15 residues. Germline CDR1 is SGHRS and CDR2 is YFSETQ. Trimming at V came to 0 bases and at J to 3 bases, leaving 2 bases not matched to a gene. The CDR3 loop reads CASSLAGTSYNEQFF. In DNA form, the CDR3 reads TGCGCCAGCAGCTTGGCCGGGACTAGCTACAATGAGCAGTTCTTC. Using reference TRBV5-1 and TRBJ2-1 for the parts outside the CDR3, the full variable domain is KAGVTQTPRYLIKTRGQQVTLSCSPISGHRSVSWYQQTPGQGLQFLFEYFSETQRNKGNFPGRFSGRQFSNSRSEMNVSTLELGDSALYLCASSLAGTSYNEQFFGPGTRLTVL.

This chain links TRBV28 with TRBJ1-5; TRBD1 aligns across 7 bases. Germline CDR1 reads MDHEN; CDR2 reads SYDVKM. The CDR3 sequence is 17 residues long. The V and J ends lost 4 bases and 1 base, in that order; junction bases with no gene match: 10. CDR3 DNA: TGTGCCAGCAGTTGGCCTAGGACAGGTGAAAGCAATCAGCCCCAGCATTTT. As protein: CASSWPRTGESNQPQHF.

The genes are TRBV28 and TRBJ1-4, with 7 positions matching TRBD1. From germline, CDR1 is MDHEN and CDR2 SYDVKM. The CDR3 runs 17 residues. V gave up 7 bases and J gave up 7 bases; unmatched junction bases: 18. The CDR3 coding sequence is TGTGCCAGCAATTCGCCCCCAGGCAGGGGGAAGGGTGAAAAACTGTTTTTT. Protein: CASNSPPGRGKGEKLFF.

This clonotype was detected only a few times. V usage is TRBV20-1 and J usage is TRBJ2-7; possibly TRBD2 for D (6 bases). The V gene's germline CDR1 is DFQATT and CDR2 SNEGSKA (reference sequence). V dropped 4 bases and J dropped 4 bases, with 14 bases sitting between them. CDR3 size: 13 residues. DNA of the CDR3: TGCAGTGCTAACCCTTCGGGGGAGTACGAGCAGTACTTC. Residues: CSANPSGEYEQYF.

This clonotype was seen at least ten times. This sequence joins TRBV6-2 or TRBV6-3 and TRBJ2-3; D unclear. This CDR3 is built from 12 residues. Germline CDR1 is MNHEY and CDR2 is SVGEGT. Trimming stripped 5 bases from V and 6 bases from J, with 9 bases between. In DNA form, the CDR3 reads TGTGCCAGCAGTGCCCCTATGGATACGCAGTATTTT. It yields the protein CASSAPMDTQYF.

The sample holds many counts of this clonotype. The chain carries TRBV12-3 or TRBV12-4 and TRBJ2-7, with D maybe TRBD2 (5 bases). The length of the CDR3 is 14 residues. V was pared by 7 bases and J by 4 bases, with 17 bases between. The CDR3 spells CASTAGISLYEQYF. For the CDR3, the DNA is TGTGCCAGCACCGCGGGCATCAGTTTGTACGAGCAGTACTTC.

This clonotype was recorded many times. The genes are TRBV5-6 and TRBJ1-1; 9 nucleotides match TRBD1. The V and J ends lost 1 base and 4 bases, in that order; junction bases with no gene match: 5. Germline CDR1 SGHDT, CDR2 YYEEEE. This CDR3 has 15 residues. CDR3 amino acids: CASSLNRGRGTEAFF. The CDR3 region has the DNA TGTGCCAGCAGCTTGAACAGGGGGCGCGGCACTGAAGCTTTCTTT.